The clone carrying this TCR beta chain was observed a single time. This sample was included in a study of CD8 T cells in Susac syndrome. Trimming removed 4 bases from V and 5 bases from J, with 5 bases in between. The CDR3 has 12 residues. The germline V gene encodes CDR1 LGHDT and CDR2 YNNKEL (reference sequence). Random hexamers were used to reverse transcribe 0.5 to 1 ug of RNA. TCRdb re-analysed the immunoSEQ multiplex PCR reads in MiXCR, keeping a single row per CDR3 protein. The sample lists more than 150,000 distinct CDR3 sequences, approximately 90% occurring once. The source material was CD4+ T cells from PBMCs. The chain recombines TRBV3-1 with TRBJ2-2; no clear D gene. The sequence came from a human donor in good health. The CDR3 nucleotides are TGTGCCAGCAGCCCCCCAACCGGGGAGCTGTTTTTT. Translation: CASSPPTGELFF.